This T cell receptor beta chain originates from a study of blood T cell repertoires in COVID-19. Only in-frame clones appear in the TCRdb table, and some are missing; sequencing was by immunoSEQ multiplex PCR. There are about 52,000 clones in the sample; approximately 85% occur only once, and 26% lies in the top ten. Deletions cut 3 bases from V and 9 bases from J, with 6 bases between. Germline V gene lookup returns CDR1 SGHAT and CDR2 FQNNGV. The CDR3 has 11 residues. The sequenced sample was peripheral blood. The rearrangement joins TRBV11-2 to TRBJ2-1, with a possible D match to TRBD2 (6 bases). The TCR was taken from a woman older than 75 with COVID-19, enrolled during active disease. In nucleotides, the CDR3 is TGTGCCAGCAGCTTGACTAGTGAGCAGTTCTTC. Encoded protein: CASSLTSEQFF.